The present T cell receptor (beta chain) was sequenced within a study of shared clonotypes between healthy human individuals. Study information: Aged 18 to 49, the donors were a couple of women and three men.

The CDR3 is 14 amino acids. The ends lost 6 bases at V and 6 bases at J; junction bases unmatched: 9. Germline CDR1 MNHNY, CDR2 SVGAGI (reference sequence). Original processing methods: ImmunoSEQ sequences covered only the junction and lacked quality scores; filtering therefore differed. Using immunoSEQ multiplex PCR, the repertoire was profiled, and TCRdb retains in-frame clones only, with some absent. Clonal size and the V and J genes are those of that table, whereas D and trimming came from the DNA. The sample has about 2.2 million clones, over 85% seen once. Naive CD8 cells lacked CD45RO, underwent positive selection for CCR7 and left out terminally differentiated effector memory CD45RA+ cells.

V usage is TRBV6-6 and J usage is TRBJ2-7; 9 bases agree with TRBD1. This clonotype was sampled from a man aged 18-30 years in good health. Some clones in this sample may be carry-over from other donors' samples. Sequences were obtained from naive CD8+ T cells from PBMCs. DNA of the CDR3: TGTGCCAGCAGGCACAAGCAGGACAGGGGCGAGCAGTACTTC. Amino acids: CASRHKQDRGEQYF.